These 3 T cell receptor beta chains came from one sample sequenced in a study of response to subunit inactivated influenza vaccine. From the RT-PCR reads, TCRdb called clonotypes with MiXCR, one entry per CDR3 protein. Of about 540,000 distinct CDR3 sequences in the sample, around 25% are singletons; the top ten hold around 2.8%. Separately, the same data were catalogued under a study of T cells expressing NK-cell markers. That source adds: In generating TCR beta cDNA, 5'RACE template switching with UMIs was used.

Sequenced material: CD4+ T cells sorted from PBMCs, taken about 11 days after vaccination. Receptors were obtained from a man aged 50 or older who received an inactivated influenza vaccine.

CDR3: CASSKGLAGGEDTDTQYF. In nucleotides, the CDR3 is TGTGCCAGCAGTAAGGGACTAGCGGGAGGGGAGGACACAGATACGCAGTATTTT. The J gene is TRBJ2-3, the V gene TRBV12-3 or TRBV12-4; 16 nucleotides line up with TRBD2. V shed 5 bases and J 2 bases; nucleotides not matched to a gene: 7. The CDR3 is 18 residues long.

V gene TRBV2 combines with J gene TRBJ2-1; perhaps TRBD2 as D (6 bases). The germline V gene encodes CDR1 SNHLY and CDR2 FYNNEI. This CDR3 contains 14 residues. V lost 6 bases and J 6 bases, leaving 15 bases between the germline ends. The CDR3 sequence is CASRPDGTPNEQFF. The CDR3 DNA reads as TGTGCCAGCAGACCAGACGGGACTCCCAATGAGCAGTTCTTC.

This rearrangement joins TRBV12-3 or TRBV12-4 to TRBJ2-1, with D perhaps matching TRBD2 (5 bases). Between the trimmed V and J ends, which lost 8 bases and 6 bases, there was a span of 11 bases. There are 12 residues in the CDR3. In DNA, the CDR3 is TGTGCCAGCCGGCCGGGAACCAATGAGCAGTTCTTC. Its protein is CASRPGTNEQFF.